This entry concerns a single T cell receptor beta chain. This specimen belongs to a study of blood T cell repertoires in COVID-19. Sequenced by immunoSEQ multiplex PCR; TCRdb stores in-frame clones only, minus some. Counted here are 300,000 to 450,000 clones, approximately 87% occurring once; the ten biggest clones make up around 1.3%. Germline V lookup: CDR1 SNHLY, CDR2 FYNNEI. The CDR3 length is 15 residues. Germline trimming cut 8 bases from V and 0 bases from J; bases unmatched to any gene: 3. This chain joins TRBV2 and TRBJ2-2, with TRBD2 matching 10 bases. The sequence was obtained from a man younger than 40 who had recovered from COVID-19. Sequencing was done on a sample of PBMCs or T cells enriched from blood (not recorded which). The CDR3 sequence: CASHLAGANTGELFF. CDR3 DNA sequence: TGTGCCAGCCACCTAGCGGGGGCGAACACCGGGGAGCTGTTTTTT.